What follows are 2 T cell receptor beta chains derived from one specimen sequenced in a study of T cell repertoires in cytomegalovirus infection. TCRdb reanalysed the reads using MiXCR and keeps one entry per CDR3 protein. The sample has approximately 470,000 distinct CDR3 sequences, 40% to 50% seen once. No antigen has been assigned to these receptors. The specimen comprised cultured PBMCs, sampled from culture after CMV antigen stimulation. These receptors were obtained from a human donor in good health (CMV status not recorded). Some clones in this sample may be carry-over from other donors' samples.

The table lists this clonotype with a few counts. This chain uses TRBV7-9 with TRBJ1-2, with TRBD1 matching over 8 bases. V gave up 4 bases and J gave up 6 bases; unmatched junction bases: 7. The CDR3 loop spans 14 amino acids. Germline V gives CDR1 SEHNR, CDR2 FQNEAQ (reference sequence). CDR3 nucleotide sequence: TGTGCCAGCAGCTCGATCAGGGGGCTGGATGGCTACACCTTC. It is translated as CASSSIRGLDGYTF.

V gene TRBV15 combines with J gene TRBJ2-7; TRBD1 agrees at 7 bases. The length of the CDR3 is 13 residues. The ends lost 1 base at V and 5 bases at J; junction bases unmatched: 2. Germline values: CDR1 LNHNV, CDR2 YYDKDF (reference sequence). The CDR3 region is CATSRGQGHEQYF. The CDR3 DNA sequence: TGTGCCACCAGCAGAGGACAGGGCCACGAGCAGTACTTC.